This TCR beta chain was captured in a study of cytomegalovirus exposure and HLA in healthy donors. This clone occurred a few times. The PCR ran on 60 Vbeta and 13 Jbeta primers. Profiling relied on immunoSEQ multiplex PCR, and the TCRdb table lists in-frame clones only, not all of them. The top ten clones hold 3.3% of a sample with over 100,000 clones, around 78% of them seen once. Per germline, CDR1 KGHSH and CDR2 LQKENI. This CDR3 has 13 amino acids. Trimming cost V 1 base and J 4 bases, with 7 bases left between them. Sequenced material: PBMCs. The receptor comes from a woman in her 30s in good health and CMV-seropositive. The genes are TRBV18 and TRBJ2-5, with D maybe TRBD2 (6 bases). The CDR3, as DNA: TGTGCCAGCTCACCACAAGCGGGAGAGACCCAGTACTTC. Its protein is CASSPQAGETQYF.